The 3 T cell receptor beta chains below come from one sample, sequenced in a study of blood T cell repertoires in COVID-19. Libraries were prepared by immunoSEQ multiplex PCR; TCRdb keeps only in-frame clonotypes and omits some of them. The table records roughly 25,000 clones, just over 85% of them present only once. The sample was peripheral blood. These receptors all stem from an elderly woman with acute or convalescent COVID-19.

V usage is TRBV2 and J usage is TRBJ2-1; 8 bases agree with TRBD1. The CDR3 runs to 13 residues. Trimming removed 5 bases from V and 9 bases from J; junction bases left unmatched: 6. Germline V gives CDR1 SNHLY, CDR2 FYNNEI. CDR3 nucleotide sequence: TGTGCCAGCAGTTATGCAGGGGGCGGTGAGCAGTTCTTC. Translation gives CASSYAGGGEQFF.

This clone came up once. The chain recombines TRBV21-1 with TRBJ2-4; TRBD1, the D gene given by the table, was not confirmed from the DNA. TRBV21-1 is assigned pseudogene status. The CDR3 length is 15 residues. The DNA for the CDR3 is TGTGCCAGCAGCAAAGGAAGCAGAGTAGGGGACATTCAGTACTTC. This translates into CASSKGSRVGDIQYF.

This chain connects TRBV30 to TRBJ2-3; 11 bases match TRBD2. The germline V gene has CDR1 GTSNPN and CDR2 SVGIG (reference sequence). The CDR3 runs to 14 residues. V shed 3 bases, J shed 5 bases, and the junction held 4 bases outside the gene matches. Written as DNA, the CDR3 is TGTGCCTGGAGGCCGGGACTAGCGGTAGATACGCAGTATTTT. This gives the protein CAWRPGLAVDTQYF.